Listed below are T cell receptor beta chains from one sample, sequenced in a study of early T cells in non-severe SARS-CoV-2 infection. Each CDR3 protein is one row after TCRdb ran MiXCR on the 5' RACE reads. The table records 75,000 to 90,000 distinct CDR3 sequences, roughly 13% of them present only once. Sequenced sample: whole blood. Receptor source: an adult who was a healthcare worker with PCR-confirmed SARS-CoV-2 infection or an uninfected control (not recorded which). Each CDR3 is given without its conserved first and last residue.

len,v_gene,CDR3aa
14,TRBV29-1,SVENTGGRHTDTQY
12,TRBV7-9,ASSTRLLNEKLF
15,TRBV25-1,ASSELFRGPGQETQY
14,TRBV14,ASSQVSGLSGNTIY
11,TRBV28,ASTGRRTGELF
14,TRBV6-2/TRBV6-3,ASSYDGFGSTDTQY
12,TRBV28,ASSFRSGANVLT
8,TRBV28,ASSSVGAF
10,TRBV3-1,ASSQGSEEIH
12,TRBV20-1,SAREGTANTEAF
10,TRBV29-1,SVVDSITEAF
13,TRBV20-1,GARRQGARNTEAF
14,TRBV28,ASSFSPGATNEKLF
11,TRBV28,ASSAGGGSPLH
13,TRBV7-2,ASSFRGSRGTEAF
12,TRBV7-9,ASSSSSISYEQY
13,TRBV20-1,SASLAGLAGDEQY
14,TRBV5-1,ASSLAGETGPYEQY
16,TRBV7-6,ASSPGLAGVISYNEQF
11,TRBV28,ASQGQGDYGYT
13,TRBV10-3,AISDPGTTNEKLF
13,TRBV28,ASSLRQGAREKLF
12,TRBV19,ASRTGPPHNEQF
13,TRBV4-3,ASSQTNEGNSPLH
12,TRBV29-1,SVLEITNTGELF
13,TRBV11-2,ASSRRVAGKETQY
14,TRBV4-3,ASSQDLAETYNEQF